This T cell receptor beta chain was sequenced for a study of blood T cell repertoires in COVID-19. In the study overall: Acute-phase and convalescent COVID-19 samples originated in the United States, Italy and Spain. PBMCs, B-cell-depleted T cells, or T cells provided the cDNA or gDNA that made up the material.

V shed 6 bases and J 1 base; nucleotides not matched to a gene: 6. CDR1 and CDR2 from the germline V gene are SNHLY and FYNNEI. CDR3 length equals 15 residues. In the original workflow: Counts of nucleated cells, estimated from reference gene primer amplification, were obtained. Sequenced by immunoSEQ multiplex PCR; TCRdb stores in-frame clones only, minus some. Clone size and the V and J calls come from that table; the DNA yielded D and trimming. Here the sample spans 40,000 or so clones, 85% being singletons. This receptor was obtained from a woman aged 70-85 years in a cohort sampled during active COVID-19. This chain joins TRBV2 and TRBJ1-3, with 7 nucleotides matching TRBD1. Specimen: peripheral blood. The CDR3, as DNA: TGTGCCAGCAGATTACAGGGGTTGTCTGGAAACACCATATATTTT. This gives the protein CASRLQGLSGNTIYF.